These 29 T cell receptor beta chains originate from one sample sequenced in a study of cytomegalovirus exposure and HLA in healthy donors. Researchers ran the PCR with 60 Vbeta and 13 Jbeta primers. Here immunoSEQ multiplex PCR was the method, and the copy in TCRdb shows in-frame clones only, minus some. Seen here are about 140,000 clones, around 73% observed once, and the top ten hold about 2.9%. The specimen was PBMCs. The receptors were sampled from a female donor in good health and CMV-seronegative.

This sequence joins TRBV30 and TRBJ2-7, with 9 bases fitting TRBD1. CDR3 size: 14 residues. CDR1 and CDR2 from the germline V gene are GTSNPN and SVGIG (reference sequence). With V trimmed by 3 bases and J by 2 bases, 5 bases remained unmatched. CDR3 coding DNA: TGTGCCTGGAGCGTAGGGACAGGGACCTACGAGCAGTACTTC. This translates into CAWSVGTGTYEQYF.

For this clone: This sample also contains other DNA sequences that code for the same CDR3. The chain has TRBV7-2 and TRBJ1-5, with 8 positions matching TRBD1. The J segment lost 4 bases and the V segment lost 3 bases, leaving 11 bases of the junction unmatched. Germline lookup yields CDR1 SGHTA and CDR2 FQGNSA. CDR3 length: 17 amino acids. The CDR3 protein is CASSLGSRTGRNQPQHF. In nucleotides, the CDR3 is TGTGCCAGCAGCTTGGGGTCCAGGACAGGGCGTAATCAGCCCCAGCATTTT. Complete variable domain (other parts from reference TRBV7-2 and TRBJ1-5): GAGVSQSPSNKVTEKGKDVELRCDPISGHTALYWYRQSLGQGLEFLIYFQGNSAPDKSGLPSDRFSAERTGGSVSTLTIQRTQQEDSAVYLCASSLGSRTGRNQPQHFGDGTRLSIL.

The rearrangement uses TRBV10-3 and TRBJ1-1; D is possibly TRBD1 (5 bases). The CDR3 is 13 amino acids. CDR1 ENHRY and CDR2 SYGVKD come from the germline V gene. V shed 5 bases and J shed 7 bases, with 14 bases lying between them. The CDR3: CAISPEPGDEAFF. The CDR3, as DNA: TGTGCCATCAGTCCCGAACCGGGGGATGAAGCTTTCTTT.

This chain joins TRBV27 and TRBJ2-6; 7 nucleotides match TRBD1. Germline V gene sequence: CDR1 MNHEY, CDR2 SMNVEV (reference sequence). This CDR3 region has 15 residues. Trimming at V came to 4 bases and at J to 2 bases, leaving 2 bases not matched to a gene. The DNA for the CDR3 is TGTGCCAGCAGTTCCGGGACAGCTGGGGCCAACGTCCTGACTTTC. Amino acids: CASSSGTAGANVLTF.

This CDR3 reads CASSRQVNRGRKQPQHF. Written as DNA, the CDR3 is TGTGCCAGCAGCAGACAAGTTAACAGGGGACGGAAACAGCCCCAGCATTTT. The rearrangement uses TRBV12-1 and TRBJ1-5; the DNA was not used to check the table's D call, TRBD1. TRBV12-1 is listed as a pseudogene. This CDR3 region has 17 residues.

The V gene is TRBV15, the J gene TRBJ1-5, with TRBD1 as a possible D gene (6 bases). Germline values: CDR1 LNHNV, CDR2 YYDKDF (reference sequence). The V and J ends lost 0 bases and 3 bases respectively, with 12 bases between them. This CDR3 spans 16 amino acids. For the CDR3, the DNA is TGTGCCACCAGCAGAGAGGGGGCGGCAGTCAATCAGCCCCAGCATTTT. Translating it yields CATSREGAAVNQPQHF.

This CDR3 reads CASSVNYRADTQYF. DNA for the CDR3: TGTGCCAGCAGCGTAAATTACAGGGCGGATACGCAGTATTTT. The chain employs TRBV2 and TRBJ2-3, with D tentatively TRBD1 (6 bases). CDR3 size: 14 residues. Germline V gene lookup returns CDR1 SNHLY and CDR2 FYNNEI. The V and J ends lost 6 bases and 6 bases respectively, with 16 bases between them.

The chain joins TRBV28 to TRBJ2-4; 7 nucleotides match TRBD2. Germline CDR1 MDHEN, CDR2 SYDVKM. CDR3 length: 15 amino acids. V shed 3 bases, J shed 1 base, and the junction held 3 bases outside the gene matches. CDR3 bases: TGTGCCAGCAGTTTGGGAGGGCCGGCCAAAAACATTCAGTACTTC. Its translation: CASSLGGPAKNIQYF.

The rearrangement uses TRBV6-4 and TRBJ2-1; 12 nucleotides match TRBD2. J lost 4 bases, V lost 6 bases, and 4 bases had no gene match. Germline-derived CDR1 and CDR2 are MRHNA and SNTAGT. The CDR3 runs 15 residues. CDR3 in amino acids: CASSLLAGGYNEQFF. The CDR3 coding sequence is TGTGCCAGCAGCCTACTAGCGGGGGGTTACAATGAGCAGTTCTTC.

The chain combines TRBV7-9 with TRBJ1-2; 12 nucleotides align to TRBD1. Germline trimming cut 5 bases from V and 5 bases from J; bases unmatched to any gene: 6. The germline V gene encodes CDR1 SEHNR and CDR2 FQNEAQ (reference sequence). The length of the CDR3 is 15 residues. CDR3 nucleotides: TGTGCCAGCAGCGACGAGGGACAGGGGGCGTATGGCTACACCTTC. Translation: CASSDEGQGAYGYTF.

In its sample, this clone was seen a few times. The CDR3 loop is CASSAGAGGEGYYGYTF. CDR3 DNA: TGTGCCAGCTCGGCGGGGGCAGGGGGCGAGGGGTACTATGGCTACACCTTC. The rearrangement uses TRBV9 and TRBJ1-2; 8 bases fit TRBD1. V lost 7 bases and J lost 3; bases outside the gene matches: 17. Germline loops: CDR1 SGDLS, CDR2 YYNGEE. The CDR3 consists of 17 residues.

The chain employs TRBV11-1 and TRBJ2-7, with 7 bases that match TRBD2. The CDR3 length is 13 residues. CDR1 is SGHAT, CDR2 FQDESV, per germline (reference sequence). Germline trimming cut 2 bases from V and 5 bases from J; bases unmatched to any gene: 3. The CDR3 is CASSLRGENEQYF. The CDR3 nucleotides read TGTGCCAGCAGCTTACGGGGGGAGAACGAGCAGTACTTC. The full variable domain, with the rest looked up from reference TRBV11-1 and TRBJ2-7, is EAEVAQSPRYKITEKSQAVAFWCDPISGHATLYWYRQILGQGPELLVQFQDESVVDDSQLPKDRFSAERLKGVDSTLKIQPAELGDSAMYLCASSLRGENEQYFGPGTRLTVT.

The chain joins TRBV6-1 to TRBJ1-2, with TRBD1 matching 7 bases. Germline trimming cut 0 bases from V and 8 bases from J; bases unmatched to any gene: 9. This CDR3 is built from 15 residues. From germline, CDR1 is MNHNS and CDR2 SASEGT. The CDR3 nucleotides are TGTGCCAGCAGTGAAGCCCCGACAGTCAGGGGGGGCTACACCTTC. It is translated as CASSEAPTVRGGYTF.

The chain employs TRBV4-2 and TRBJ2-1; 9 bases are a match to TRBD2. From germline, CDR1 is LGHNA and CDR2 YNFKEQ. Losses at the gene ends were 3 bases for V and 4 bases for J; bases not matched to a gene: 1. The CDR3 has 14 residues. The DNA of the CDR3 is TGTGCCAGCAGCCAGCGGGGGGGGTACAATGAGCAGTTCTTC. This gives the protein CASSQRGGYNEQFF.

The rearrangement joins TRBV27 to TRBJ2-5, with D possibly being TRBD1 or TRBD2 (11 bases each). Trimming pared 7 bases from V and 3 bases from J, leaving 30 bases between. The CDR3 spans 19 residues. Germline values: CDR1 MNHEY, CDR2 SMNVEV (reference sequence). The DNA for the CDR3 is TGTGCCAGCAACGGACAGGGGGCTCCCGGGACTAGCGGAGAAGAGACCCAGTACTTC. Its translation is CASNGQGAPGTSGEETQYF.

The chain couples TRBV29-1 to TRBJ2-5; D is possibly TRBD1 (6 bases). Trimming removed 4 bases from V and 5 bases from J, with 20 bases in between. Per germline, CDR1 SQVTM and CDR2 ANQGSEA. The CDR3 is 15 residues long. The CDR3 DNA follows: TGCAGCGTTGGAGCCGGGACAAATATGGAGGAGACCCAGTACTTC. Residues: CSVGAGTNMEETQYF.

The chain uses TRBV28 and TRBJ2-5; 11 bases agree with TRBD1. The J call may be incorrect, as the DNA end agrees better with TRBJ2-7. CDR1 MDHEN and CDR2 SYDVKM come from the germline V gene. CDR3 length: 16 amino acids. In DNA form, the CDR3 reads TGTGCCAGCAGCCAGGGGGACAGGGGGATCTCCTACGAGCAGTACTTC. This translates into CASSQGDRGISYEQYF.

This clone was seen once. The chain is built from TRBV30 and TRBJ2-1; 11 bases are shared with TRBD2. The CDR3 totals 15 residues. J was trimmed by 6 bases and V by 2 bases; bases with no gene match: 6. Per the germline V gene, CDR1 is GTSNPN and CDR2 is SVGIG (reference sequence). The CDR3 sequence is CAWSISLAGGNEQFF. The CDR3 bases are TGTGCCTGGAGTATATCCCTAGCGGGGGGCAATGAGCAGTTCTTC. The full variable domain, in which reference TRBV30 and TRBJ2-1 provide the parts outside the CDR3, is SQTIHQWPATLVQPVGSPLSLECTVEGTSNPNLYWYRQAAGRGLQLLFYSVGIGQISSEVPQNLSASRPQDRQFILSSKKLLLSDSGFYLCAWSISLAGGNEQFFGPGTRLTVL.

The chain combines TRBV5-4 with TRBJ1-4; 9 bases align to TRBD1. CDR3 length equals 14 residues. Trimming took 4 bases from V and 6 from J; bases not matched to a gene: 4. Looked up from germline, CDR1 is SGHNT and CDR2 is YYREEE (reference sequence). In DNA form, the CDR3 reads TGTGCCAGCAGCCGGGACAGGGCCGATGAAAAACTGTTTTTT. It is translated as CASSRDRADEKLFF.

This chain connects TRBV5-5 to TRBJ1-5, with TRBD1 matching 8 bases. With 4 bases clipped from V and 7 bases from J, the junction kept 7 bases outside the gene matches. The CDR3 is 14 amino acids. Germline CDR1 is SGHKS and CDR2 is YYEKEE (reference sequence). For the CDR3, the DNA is TGTGCCAGCAGCCCCACAGGGGGAGGCCAGCCCCAGCATTTT. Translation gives CASSPTGGGQPQHF.

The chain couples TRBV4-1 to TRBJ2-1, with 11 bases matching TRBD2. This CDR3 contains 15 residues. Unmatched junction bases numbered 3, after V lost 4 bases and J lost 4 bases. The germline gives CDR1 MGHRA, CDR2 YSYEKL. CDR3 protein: CASSPRTSGYNEQFF. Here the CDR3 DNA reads TGCGCCAGCAGCCCCAGGACTAGCGGGTACAATGAGCAGTTCTTC.

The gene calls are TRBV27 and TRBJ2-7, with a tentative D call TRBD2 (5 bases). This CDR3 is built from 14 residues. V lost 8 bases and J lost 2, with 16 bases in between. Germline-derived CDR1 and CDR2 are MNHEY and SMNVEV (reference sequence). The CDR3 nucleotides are TGTGCCAGCGCCCAAAGAGGGTTACCCTACGAGCAGTACTTC. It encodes CASAQRGLPYEQYF.

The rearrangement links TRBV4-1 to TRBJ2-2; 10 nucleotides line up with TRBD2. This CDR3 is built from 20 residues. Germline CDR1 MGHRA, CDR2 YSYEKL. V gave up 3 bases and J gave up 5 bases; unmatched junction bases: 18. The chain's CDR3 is CASSHDRGIAGGLRTGELFF. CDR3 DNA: TGCGCCAGCAGCCATGACCGGGGAATAGCGGGAGGATTGCGGACCGGGGAGCTGTTTTTT.

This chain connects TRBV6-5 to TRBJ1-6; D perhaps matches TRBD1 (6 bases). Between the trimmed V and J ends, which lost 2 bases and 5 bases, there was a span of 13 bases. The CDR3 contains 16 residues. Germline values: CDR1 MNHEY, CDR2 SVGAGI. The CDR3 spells CASSYTSGANNSPLHF. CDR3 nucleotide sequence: TGTGCCAGCAGTTACACCTCAGGGGCTAATAATTCACCCCTCCACTTT.

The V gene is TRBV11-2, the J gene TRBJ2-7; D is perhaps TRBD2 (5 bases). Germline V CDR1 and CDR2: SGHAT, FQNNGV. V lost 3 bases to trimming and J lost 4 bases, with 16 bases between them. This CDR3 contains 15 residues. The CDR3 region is CASSFGRGASYEQYF. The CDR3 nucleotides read TGTGCCAGCAGCTTCGGTCGGGGAGCTTCGTACGAGCAGTACTTC.

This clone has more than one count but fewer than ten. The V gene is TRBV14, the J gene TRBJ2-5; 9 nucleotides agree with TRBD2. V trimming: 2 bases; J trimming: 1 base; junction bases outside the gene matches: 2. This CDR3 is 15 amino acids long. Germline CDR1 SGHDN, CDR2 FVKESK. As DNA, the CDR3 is TGTGCCAGCAGCCAAACTAGCGGGTTCCAAGAGACCCAGTACTTC. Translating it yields CASSQTSGFQETQYF.

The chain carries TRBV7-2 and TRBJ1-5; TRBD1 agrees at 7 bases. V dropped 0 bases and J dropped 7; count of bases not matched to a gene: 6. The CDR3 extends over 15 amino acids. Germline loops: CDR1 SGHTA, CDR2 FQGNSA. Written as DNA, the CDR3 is TGTGCCAGCAGCTTAGCTCGGGCAGGGGGGCAGCCCCAGCATTTT. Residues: CASSLARAGGQPQHF.

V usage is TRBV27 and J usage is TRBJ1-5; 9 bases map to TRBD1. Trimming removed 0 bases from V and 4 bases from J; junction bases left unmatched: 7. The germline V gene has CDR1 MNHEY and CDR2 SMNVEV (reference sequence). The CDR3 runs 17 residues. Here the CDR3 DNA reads TGTGCCAGCAGTTTATCCCGGGGACAGGGTCAGAATCAGCCCCAGCATTTT. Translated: CASSLSRGQGQNQPQHF.

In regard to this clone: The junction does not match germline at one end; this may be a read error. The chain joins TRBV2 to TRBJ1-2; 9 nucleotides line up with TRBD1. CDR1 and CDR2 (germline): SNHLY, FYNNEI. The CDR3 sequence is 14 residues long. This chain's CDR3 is CASRTGQGSDGYPF. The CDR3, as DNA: TGTGCCAGCAGGACGGGACAGGGTAGCGATGGCTACCCCTTC.